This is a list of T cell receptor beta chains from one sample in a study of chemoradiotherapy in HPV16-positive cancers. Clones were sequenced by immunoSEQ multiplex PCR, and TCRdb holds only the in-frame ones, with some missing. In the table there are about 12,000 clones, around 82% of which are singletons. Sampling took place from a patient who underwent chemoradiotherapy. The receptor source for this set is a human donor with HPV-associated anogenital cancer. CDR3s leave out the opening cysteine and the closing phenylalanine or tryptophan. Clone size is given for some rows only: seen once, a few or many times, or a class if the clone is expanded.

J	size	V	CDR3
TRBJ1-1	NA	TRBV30	AWSEGPNTEAF
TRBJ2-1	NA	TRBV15	ATSRERGGYNEQF
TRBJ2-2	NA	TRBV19	ASSMRAGRDTGELF
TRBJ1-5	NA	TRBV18	ASSPRRQDSGQPQH
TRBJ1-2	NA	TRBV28	ASSRGQNYGYT
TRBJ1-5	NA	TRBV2	ASSDRSSNQPQH
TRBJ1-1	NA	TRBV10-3	AISDADTEAF
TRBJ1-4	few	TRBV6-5	ASSPRRRDEKLF
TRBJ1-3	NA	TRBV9	ASSPDRVRGTIY
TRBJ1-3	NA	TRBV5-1	ASSLEGPDTIY
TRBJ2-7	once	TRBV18	ASSVGQGAWEQY
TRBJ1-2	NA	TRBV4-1	ASSPLGGGVYGYT
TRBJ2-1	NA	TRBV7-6	ASSPFTVDYKPYNEQF